A selection of T cell receptor beta chains follows, all from one sample in a study of blood T cell repertoires in COVID-19. TCRdb's copy holds only in-frame clones and misses some; the assay was immunoSEQ multiplex PCR. This repertoire shows tens of thousands of clones, 70% to 90% found once; its top ten account for roughly 30%. Sequenced material: peripheral blood. All receptors derive from a man aged 45-65 years with acute or convalescent COVID-19. Each CDR3 is given with its conserved first and last residue. The D gene is left open where the match is weak. Clone size, where shown, is once, few, many, or a class for clones that have expanded.

CDR3 protein,CDR3 DNA,J gene,CDR3 length,clone size,V gene,D gene
CASSQGGLGETQYF,TGCGCCAGCAGCCAAGGGGGACTTGGGGAGACCCAGTACTTC,TRBJ2-5,14,NA,TRBV4-1,NA
CASSHGTGHSPLHF,TGTGCCAGCAGCCACGGGACAGGGCACTCACCCCTCCACTTT,TRBJ1-6,14,NA,TRBV3-1/TRBV3-2,TRBD1
CASSLLRTEAFF,TGCGCCAGCAGCCTTCTGAGGACTGAAGCTTTCTTT,TRBJ1-1,12,NA,TRBV10-2,NA
CASSSGGPMRETQYF,TGTGCCAGCAGCTCCGGCGGCCCGATGAGGGAGACCCAGTACTTC,TRBJ2-5,15,once,TRBV7-9,NA
CASSIEASGGAVYNEQFF,TGTGCCAGTAGTATAGAAGCTAGCGGGGGGGCCGTCTACAATGAGCAGTTCTTC,TRBJ2-1,18,NA,TRBV19,TRBD2
CASSQGTGGNSPLHF,TGTGCCAGCAGCCAGGGGACAGGGGGAAATTCACCCCTCCACTTT,TRBJ1-6,15,NA,TRBV3-1/TRBV3-2,TRBD1
CATSRAGGLLAPYQETQYF,TGTGCCACCAGCAGAGCAGGAGGCCTACTAGCCCCGTACCAAGAGACCCAGTACTTC,TRBJ2-5,19,many,TRBV15,NA
CASSQEISLSSYEQYF,TGTGCCAGCAGCCAAGAAATTAGCCTAAGCTCCTACGAGCAGTACTTC,TRBJ2-7,16,NA,TRBV4-2,NA
CASSTDNNQPQHF,TGTGCCAGTAGTACGGACAACAATCAGCCCCAGCATTTT,TRBJ1-5,13,NA,TRBV19,NA
CASKPTGNEQFF,TGTGCCAGCAAACCCACCGGGAATGAGCAGTTCTTC,TRBJ2-1,12,NA,TRBV6-5,NA
CASTTNRVSYNSPLHF,TGTGCCAGCACCACTAACAGGGTCTCCTATAATTCACCCCTCCACTTT,TRBJ1-6,16,NA,TRBV27,NA
CAISESGSGTEAFF,TGTGCCATCAGTGAGTCAGGATCGGGTACCGAAGCTTTCTTT,TRBJ1-1,14,NA,TRBV10-3,NA
CSVEGTGTPDQPQHF,TGCAGCGTTGAAGGGACAGGTACACCGGATCAGCCCCAGCATTTT,TRBJ1-5,15,many,TRBV29-1,TRBD1
CATSDPLAGADNEQFF,TGTGCCACCAGTGATCCCCTAGCGGGGGCCGACAATGAGCAGTTCTTC,TRBJ2-1,16,NA,TRBV24-1,TRBD2
CASSPGTDEKLFF,TGTGCCAGCTCACCCGGGACAGATGAAAAACTGTTTTTT,TRBJ1-4,13,NA,TRBV18,TRBD1
CASSQEAATDTQYF,TGTGCCAGCAGCCAAGAAGCGGCCACAGATACGCAGTATTTT,TRBJ2-3,14,NA,TRBV3-1/TRBV3-2,NA